This record covers a single TCR beta chain. No antigen is known for it. Samples came from axillary lymph nodes draining the breast cancer. This sample is drawn from a study of breast tumors, draining lymph nodes, adjacent tissues. Trimming shortened V by 7 bases and J by 2 bases, and 16 bases separated the two germline ends. The CDR3 extends over 15 amino acids. Germline CDR1 and CDR2: SGDLS and YYNGEE. Using its own MiXCR run on the multiplex PCR reads, TCRdb lists one record per CDR3 protein. This sample has around 170,000 distinct CDR3 sequences; roughly 30% occur once, and the top ten carry approximately 4.3%. Study results and caveats: Tumor and nontumor repertoires were significantly more similar in luminal-like than in basal-like breast cancer. Most tumor T cells seemingly derive from lymph node, then expand in tumor. Tumor TCR diversity was below lymph nodes but above nontumor tissue.

The source of this sequence is a female donor with breast cancer. Some clones in this sample may be carry-over from other donors' samples. Sequenced material: axillary lymph node tissue. This rearrangement joins TRBV9 to TRBJ2-1; D might be TRBD2 (6 bases). CDR3 loop: CASLVRGNAYNEQFF. In DNA form, the CDR3 reads TGTGCCAGCTTAGTTCGGGGGAACGCCTACAATGAGCAGTTCTTC.